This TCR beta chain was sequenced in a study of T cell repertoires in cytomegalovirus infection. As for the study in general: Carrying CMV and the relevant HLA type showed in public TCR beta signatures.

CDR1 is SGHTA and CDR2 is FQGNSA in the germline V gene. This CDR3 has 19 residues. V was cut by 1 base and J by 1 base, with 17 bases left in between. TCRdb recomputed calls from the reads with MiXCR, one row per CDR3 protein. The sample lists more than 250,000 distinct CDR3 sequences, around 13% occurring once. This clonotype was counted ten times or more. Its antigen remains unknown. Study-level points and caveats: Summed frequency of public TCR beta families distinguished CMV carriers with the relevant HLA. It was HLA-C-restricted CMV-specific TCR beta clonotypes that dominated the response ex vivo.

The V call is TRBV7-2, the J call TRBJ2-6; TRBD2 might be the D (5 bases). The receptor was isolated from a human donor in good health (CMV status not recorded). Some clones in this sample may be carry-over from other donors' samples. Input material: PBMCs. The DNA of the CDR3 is TGTGCCAGCAGCTTAGTAATTGGAGGCAGGCAATCTGGGGCCAACGTCCTGACTTTC. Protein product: CASSLVIGGRQSGANVLTF.